The sequence of this T cell receptor beta chain was determined in a study of Tregs in tolerant kidney transplant recipients. TCRdb's copy holds only in-frame clones and misses some; the assay was immunoSEQ multiplex PCR. The table has about 100,000 clones, 80% to 95% seen once. The CDR3 loop spans 16 amino acids. Germline values: CDR1 SEHNR, CDR2 FQNEAQ (reference sequence). The V and J ends lost 1 base and 0 bases respectively, with 12 bases between them. Mixed chimerism was transient after nonmyeloablative marrow transplants from related graft donors. Sequencing used CD4+ T cells from blood (PBMCs), obtained 12 months after the transplant. This chain joins TRBV7-9 and TRBJ1-1; no clear D gene. The sequence was obtained from a human patient who received a combined kidney and bone marrow transplant. Some T cells may originate from the graft donor. CDR3 protein: CASSLVAVILNTEAFF. CDR3 DNA: TGTGCCAGCAGCTTAGTAGCAGTCATACTGAACACTGAAGCTTTCTTT.